This T cell receptor beta chain was identified in a study of radiation and T cells in renal cell carcinoma. Germline values: CDR1 MNHNY, CDR2 SVGAGI (reference sequence). The length of the CDR3 is 15 residues. V was clipped by 6 bases and J by 7 bases; unmatched bases: 12. Specified time point: blood 4 weeks post-SBRT, at nephrectomy. Treatment noted: 15 Gy SBRT to primary tumor, nephrectomy 4 weeks later. Nephrectomy followed 15 Gy stereotactic body radiation by 4 weeks. This renal cell carcinoma was of the clear cell type. The repertoire was sequenced with immunoSEQ multiplex PCR; TCRdb's copy has only in-frame clones and lacks some. Of some 81,000 clones listed, about 88% are singletons.

The V and J genes are TRBV6-6 and TRBJ2-7; 10 bases align to TRBD1. The receptor was isolated from a woman in her 70s with renal cell carcinoma. Here the sequenced sample was blood, taken from a patient whose treatment included radiotherapy and nephrectomy. The CDR3 here is CASSKAGTGVEEQYF. In DNA, the CDR3 is TGTGCCAGCAGCAAGGCCGGGACAGGGGTGGAAGAGCAGTACTTC.